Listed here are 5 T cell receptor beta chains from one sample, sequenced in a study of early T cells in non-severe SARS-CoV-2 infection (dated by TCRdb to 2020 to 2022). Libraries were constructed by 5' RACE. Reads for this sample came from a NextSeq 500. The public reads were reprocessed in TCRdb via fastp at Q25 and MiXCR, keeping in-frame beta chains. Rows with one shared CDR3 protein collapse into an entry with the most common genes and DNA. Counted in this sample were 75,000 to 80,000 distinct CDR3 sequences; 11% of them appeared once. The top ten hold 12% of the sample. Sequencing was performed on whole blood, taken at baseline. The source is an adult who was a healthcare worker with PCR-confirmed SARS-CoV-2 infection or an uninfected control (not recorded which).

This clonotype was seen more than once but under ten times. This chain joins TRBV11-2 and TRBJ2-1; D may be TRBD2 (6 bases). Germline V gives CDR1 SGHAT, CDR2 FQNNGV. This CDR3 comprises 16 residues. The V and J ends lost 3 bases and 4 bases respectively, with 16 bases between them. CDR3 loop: CASSLEPGLPYNEQFF. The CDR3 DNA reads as TGTGCCAGCAGCTTGGAACCGGGACTTCCTTACAATGAGCAGTTCTTC.

The CDR3 here is CASSPPPGGVSTDTQYF. CDR3 coding DNA: TGTGCCAGCAGTCCACCGCCCGGGGGGGTCTCTACAGATACGCAGTATTTT. V usage is TRBV28 and J usage is TRBJ2-3; 8 bases are shared with TRBD2. V was pared by 5 bases and J by 3 bases, with 13 bases of the junction left unmatched. The CDR3 is 17 amino acids. Per the germline V gene, CDR1 is MDHEN and CDR2 is SYDVKM.

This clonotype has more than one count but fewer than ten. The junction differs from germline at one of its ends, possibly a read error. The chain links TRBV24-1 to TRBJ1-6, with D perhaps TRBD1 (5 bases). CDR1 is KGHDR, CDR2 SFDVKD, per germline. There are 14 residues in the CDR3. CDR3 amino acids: CATSDLDCAERDPF. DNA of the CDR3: TGTGCCACCAGTGATTTAGACTGTGCGGAGAGGGACCCCTTT.

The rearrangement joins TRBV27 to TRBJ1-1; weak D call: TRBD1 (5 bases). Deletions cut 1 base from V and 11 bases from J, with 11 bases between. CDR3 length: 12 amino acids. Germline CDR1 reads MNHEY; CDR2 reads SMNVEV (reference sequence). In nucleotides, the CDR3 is TGTGCCAGCAGTTTATTTCCAGGGAGGGCTTTCTTT. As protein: CASSLFPGRAFF.

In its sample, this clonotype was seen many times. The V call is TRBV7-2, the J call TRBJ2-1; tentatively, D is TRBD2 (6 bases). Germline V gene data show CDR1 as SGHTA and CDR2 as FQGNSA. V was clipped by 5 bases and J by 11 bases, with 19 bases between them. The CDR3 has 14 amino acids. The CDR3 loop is CASSLGGLPLKQFF. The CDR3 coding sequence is TGTGCCAGCAGCCTCGGCGGACTACCGCTTAAGCAGTTCTTC. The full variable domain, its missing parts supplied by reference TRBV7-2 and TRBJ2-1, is GAGVSQSPSNKVTEKGKDVELRCDPISGHTALYWYRQSLGQGLEFLIYFQGNSAPDKSGLPSDRFSAERTGGSVSTLTIQRTQQEDSAVYLCASSLGGLPLKQFFGPGTRLTVL.